This TCR beta chain emerged from a study of blood T cell repertoires in COVID-19. The CDR3 is 11 residues long. Germline CDR1 is SNHLY and CDR2 is FYNNEI. Trimming cost V 6 bases and J 4 bases, with 4 bases left between them. Original processing methods: Estimation of nucleated cell counts relied on the amplification of reference gene primers. Using immunoSEQ multiplex PCR, the repertoire was profiled, and TCRdb retains in-frame clones only, with some absent. That table furnishes V, J and clone size, whereas the DNA furnished D and trimming. The profile shows about 22,000 clones, 75% to 95% of them singletons.

The receptor's source is a woman aged 70-85 years with active COVID-19. V gene TRBV2 combines with J gene TRBJ2-1, with D hard to call. The sample consisted of peripheral blood. This CDR3 is CASRYYNEQFF. CDR3 coding DNA: TGTGCCAGCAGATATTACAATGAGCAGTTCTTC.